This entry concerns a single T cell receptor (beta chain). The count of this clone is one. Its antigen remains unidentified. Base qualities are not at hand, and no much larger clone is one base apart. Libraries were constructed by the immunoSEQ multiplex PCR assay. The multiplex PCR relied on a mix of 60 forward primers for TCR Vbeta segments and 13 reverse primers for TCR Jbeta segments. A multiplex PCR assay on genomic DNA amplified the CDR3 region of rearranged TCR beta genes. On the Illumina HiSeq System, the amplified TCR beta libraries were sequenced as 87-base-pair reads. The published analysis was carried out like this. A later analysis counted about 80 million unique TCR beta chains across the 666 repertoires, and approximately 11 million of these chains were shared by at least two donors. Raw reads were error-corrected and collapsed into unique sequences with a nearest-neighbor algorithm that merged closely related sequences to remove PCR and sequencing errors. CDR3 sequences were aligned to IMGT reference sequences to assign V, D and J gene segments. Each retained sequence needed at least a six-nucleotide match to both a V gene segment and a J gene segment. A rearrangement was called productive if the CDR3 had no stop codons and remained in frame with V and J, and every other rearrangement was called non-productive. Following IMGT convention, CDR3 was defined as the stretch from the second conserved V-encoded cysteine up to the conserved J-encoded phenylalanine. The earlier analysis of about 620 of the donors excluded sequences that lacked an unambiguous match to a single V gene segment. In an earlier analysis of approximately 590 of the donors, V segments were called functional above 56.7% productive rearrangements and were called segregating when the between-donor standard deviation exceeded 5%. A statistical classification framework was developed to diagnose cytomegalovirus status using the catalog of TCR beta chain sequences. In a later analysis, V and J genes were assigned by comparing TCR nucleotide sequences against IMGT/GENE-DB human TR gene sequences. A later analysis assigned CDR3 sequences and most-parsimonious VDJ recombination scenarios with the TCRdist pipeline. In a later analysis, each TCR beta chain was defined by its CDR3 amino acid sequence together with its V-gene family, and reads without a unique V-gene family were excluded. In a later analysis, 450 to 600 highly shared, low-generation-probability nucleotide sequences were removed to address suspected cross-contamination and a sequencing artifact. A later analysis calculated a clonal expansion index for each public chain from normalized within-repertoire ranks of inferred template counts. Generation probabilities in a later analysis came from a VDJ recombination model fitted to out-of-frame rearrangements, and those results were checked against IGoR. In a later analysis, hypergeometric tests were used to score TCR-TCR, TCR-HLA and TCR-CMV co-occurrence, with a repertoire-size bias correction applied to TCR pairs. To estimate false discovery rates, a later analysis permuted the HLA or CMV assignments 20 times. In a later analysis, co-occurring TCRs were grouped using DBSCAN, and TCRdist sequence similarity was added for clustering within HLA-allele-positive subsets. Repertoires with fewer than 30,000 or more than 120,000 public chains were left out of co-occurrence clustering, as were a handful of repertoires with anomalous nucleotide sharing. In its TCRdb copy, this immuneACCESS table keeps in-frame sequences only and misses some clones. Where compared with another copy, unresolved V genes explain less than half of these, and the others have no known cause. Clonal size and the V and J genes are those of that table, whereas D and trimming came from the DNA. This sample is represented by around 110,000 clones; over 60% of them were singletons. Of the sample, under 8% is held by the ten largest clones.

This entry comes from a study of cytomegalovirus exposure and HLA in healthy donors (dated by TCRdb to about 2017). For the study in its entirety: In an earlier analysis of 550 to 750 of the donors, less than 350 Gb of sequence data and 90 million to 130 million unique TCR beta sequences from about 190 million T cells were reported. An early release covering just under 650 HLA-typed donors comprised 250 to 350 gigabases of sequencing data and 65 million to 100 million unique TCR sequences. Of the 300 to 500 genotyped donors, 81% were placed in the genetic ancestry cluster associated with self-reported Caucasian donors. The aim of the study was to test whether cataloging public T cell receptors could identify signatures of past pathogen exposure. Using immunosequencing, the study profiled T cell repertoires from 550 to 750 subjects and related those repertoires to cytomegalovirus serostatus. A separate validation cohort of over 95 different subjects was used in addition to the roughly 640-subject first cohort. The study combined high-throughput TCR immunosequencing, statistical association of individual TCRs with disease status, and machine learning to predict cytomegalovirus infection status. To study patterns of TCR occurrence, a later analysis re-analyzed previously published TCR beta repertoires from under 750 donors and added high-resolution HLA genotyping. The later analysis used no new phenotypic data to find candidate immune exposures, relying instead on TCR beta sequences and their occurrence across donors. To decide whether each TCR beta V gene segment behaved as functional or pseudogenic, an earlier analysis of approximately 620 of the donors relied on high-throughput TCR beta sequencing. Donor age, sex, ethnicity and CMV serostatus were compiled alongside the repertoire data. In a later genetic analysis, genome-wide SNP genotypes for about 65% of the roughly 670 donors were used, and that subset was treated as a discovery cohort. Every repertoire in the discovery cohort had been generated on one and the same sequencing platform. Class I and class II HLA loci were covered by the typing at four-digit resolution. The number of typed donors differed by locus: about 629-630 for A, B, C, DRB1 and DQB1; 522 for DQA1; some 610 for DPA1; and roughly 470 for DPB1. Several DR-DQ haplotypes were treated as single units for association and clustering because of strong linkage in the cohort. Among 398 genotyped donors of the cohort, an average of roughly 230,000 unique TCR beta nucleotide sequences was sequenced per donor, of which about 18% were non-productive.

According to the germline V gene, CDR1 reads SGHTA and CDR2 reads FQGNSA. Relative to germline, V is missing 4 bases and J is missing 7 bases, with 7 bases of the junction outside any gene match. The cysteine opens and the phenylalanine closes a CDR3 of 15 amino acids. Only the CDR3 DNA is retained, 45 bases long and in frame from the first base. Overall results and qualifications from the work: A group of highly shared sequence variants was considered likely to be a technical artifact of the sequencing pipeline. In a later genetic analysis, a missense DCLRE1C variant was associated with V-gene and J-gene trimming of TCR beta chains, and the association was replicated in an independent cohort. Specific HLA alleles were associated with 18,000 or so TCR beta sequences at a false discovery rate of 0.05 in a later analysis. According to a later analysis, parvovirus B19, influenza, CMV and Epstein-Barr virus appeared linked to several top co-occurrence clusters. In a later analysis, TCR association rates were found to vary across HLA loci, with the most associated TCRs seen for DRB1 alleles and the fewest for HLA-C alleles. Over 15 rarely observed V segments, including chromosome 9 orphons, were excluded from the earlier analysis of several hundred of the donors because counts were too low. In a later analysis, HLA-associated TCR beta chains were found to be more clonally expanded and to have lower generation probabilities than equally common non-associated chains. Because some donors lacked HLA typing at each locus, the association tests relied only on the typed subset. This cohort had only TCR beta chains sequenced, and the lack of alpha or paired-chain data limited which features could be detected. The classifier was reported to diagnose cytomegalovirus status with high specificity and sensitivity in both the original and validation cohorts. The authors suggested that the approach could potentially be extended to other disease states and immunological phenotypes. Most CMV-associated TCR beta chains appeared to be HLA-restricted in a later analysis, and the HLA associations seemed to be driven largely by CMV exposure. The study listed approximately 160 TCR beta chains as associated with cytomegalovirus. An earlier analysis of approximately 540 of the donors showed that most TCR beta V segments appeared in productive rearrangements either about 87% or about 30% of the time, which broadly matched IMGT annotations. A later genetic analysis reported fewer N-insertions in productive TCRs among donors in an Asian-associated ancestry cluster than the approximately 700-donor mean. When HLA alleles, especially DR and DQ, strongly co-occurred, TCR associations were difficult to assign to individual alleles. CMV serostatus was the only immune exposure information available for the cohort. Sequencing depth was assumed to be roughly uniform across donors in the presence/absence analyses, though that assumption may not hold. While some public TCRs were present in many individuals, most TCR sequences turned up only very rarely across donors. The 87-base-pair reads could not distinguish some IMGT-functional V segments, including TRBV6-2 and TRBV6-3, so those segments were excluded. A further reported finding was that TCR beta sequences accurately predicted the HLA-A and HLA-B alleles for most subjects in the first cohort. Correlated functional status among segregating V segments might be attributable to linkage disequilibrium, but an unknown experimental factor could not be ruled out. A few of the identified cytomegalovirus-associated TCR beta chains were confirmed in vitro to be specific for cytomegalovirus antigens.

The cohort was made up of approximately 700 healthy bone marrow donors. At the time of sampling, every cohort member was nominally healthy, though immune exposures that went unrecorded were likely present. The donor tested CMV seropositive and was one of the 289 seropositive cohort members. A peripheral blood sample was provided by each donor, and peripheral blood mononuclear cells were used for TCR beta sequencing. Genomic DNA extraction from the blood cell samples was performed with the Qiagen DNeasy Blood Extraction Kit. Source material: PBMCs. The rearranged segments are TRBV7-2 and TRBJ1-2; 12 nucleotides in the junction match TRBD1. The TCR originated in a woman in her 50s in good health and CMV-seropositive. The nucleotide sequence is TGTGCCAGCAGCTGGTGGGACAGGGGGCAAGGTGGCTACACCTTC. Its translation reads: CASSWWDRGQGGYTF.